The T cell receptor beta chain described here comes from a study of OX40 agonist ivuxolimab in advanced cancers. This clone was seen only once. V was clipped by 8 bases and J by 5 bases, with 10 bases between them. The germline gives CDR1 LNHDA, CDR2 SQIVND (reference sequence). There are 11 residues in the CDR3. Assay: immunoSEQ multiplex PCR; the TCRdb copy retains only in-frame clones and omits some. The sample consists of 55,000 or so clones, about 88% of them appearing once. The receptor comes from an adult with an advanced solid tumor such as melanoma, head and neck, liver or kidney cancer. Sequenced here: CD4+ or CD8+ T cells sorted from blood, sampled in a trial of the OX40 agonist ivuxolimab. The chain carries TRBV19 and TRBJ2-7, with a tentative D call TRBD1 (6 bases). The CDR3 DNA is TGTGCCAGTGAAACAGGGAACGAGCAGTACTTC. This gives the protein CASETGNEQYF. Supplemented by reference TRBV19 and TRBJ2-7, the full variable domain reads DGGITQSPKYLFRKEGQNVTLSCEQNLNHDAMYWYRQDPGQGLRLIYYSQIVNDFQKGDIAEGYSVSREKKESFPLTVTSAQKNPTAFYLCASETGNEQYFGPGTRLTVT.